This T cell receptor (beta chain) was identified in a study of T cells after yellow fever vaccination. TCRdb re-analysed the 5' RACE reads in MiXCR, keeping a single row per CDR3 protein. The sample holds some 200,000 distinct CDR3 sequences, approximately 9.9% seen once. CDR3 length equals 16 residues. Unmatched junction bases numbered 9, after V lost 4 bases and J lost 4 bases. From germline, CDR1 is MNHNY and CDR2 SVGAGI (reference sequence). This clonotype was obtained from a man between 18 and 29 years old who received the YFV17D yellow fever vaccine. The gene calls are TRBV6-6 and TRBJ2-2; TRBD2 matches at 7 bases. The specimen comprised CD8+ T cells sorted from PBMCs, sampled 15 days after the yellow fever booster vaccination. The CDR3 DNA sequence: TGTGCCAGCAGTTTCTCGGGCAGGGAGGGCACCGGGGAGCTGTTTTTT. Residues: CASSFSGREGTGELFF.